These 24 T cell receptor beta chains originate from one sample sequenced in a study of blood T cell repertoires in COVID-19 (TCRdb year 2020). Library generation was performed with the immunoSEQ multiplex PCR assay. TCRdb took over this immuneACCESS table, retaining in-frame rearrangements with V and J assigned. Such tables are incomplete; in checked studies, under half of the missing clones stem from an unresolved V gene, and the remainder is unexplained. Counted in this sample were approximately 390,000 clones; 90% of them appeared once. Approximately 7% of the sample comes from the top ten. The specimen sequenced was peripheral blood. These receptors were obtained from a man younger than 30 with active or convalescent COVID-19.

The rearrangement joins TRBV7-2 to TRBJ2-7; D is possibly TRBD1 (5 bases). Trimming took off 5 bases at V and 2 bases at J, with 19 bases between the two ends. Germline V CDR1 and CDR2: SGHTA, FQGNSA. This CDR3 region has 16 residues. CDR3 region: CASSPNGRAQAYEQYF. The CDR3 DNA is TGTGCCAGCAGCCCCAACGGCAGGGCGCAGGCCTACGAGCAGTACTTC.

This chain joins TRBV28 and TRBJ1-6; D remains ambiguous. Trimming stripped 6 bases from V and 6 bases from J, with 6 bases between. CDR1 is MDHEN and CDR2 is SYDVKM in the germline V gene. There are 12 residues in the CDR3. The CDR3 region is CASRTGNSPLHF. DNA of the CDR3: TGTGCCAGCAGGACGGGTAATTCACCCCTCCACTTT.

The gene calls are TRBV5-1 and TRBJ2-2; 10 bases are a match to TRBD2. V lost 4 bases to trimming and J lost 4 bases; unmatched junction nucleotides: 7. Germline CDR1 and CDR2: SGHRS and YFSETQ. The CDR3 runs to 16 residues. CDR3 nucleotide sequence: TGCGCCAGCAGCCCGAGAAGCGGGGGGGCCACCGGGGAGCTGTTTTTT. It encodes CASSPRSGGATGELFF.

The chain recombines TRBV6-2 or TRBV6-3 with TRBJ2-7, with D possibly being TRBD2 (5 bases). There are 15 residues in the CDR3. Germline-derived CDR1 and CDR2 are MNHEY and SVGEGT. With 2 bases removed from V and 3 bases from J, the gap between germline ends came to 14 bases. The chain's CDR3 is CASSYLRGRDYEQYF. The DNA of the CDR3 is TGTGCCAGCAGTTACCTTCGCGGCCGGGACTACGAGCAGTACTTC.

This chain connects TRBV6-6 to TRBJ1-1; 8 bases map to TRBD1. CDR1 and CDR2 (germline): MNHNY, SVGAGI (reference sequence). The CDR3 is 15 residues long. J gave up 5 bases and V 0 bases, and 5 bases lay outside the gene matches. The CDR3, as DNA: TGTGCCAGCAGTTACTCGACAGGGGCAGGGACTGAAGCTTTCTTT. Protein product: CASSYSTGAGTEAFF.

The V call is TRBV9, the J call TRBJ2-7, with 9 bases matching TRBD1. CDR1 and CDR2 from the germline V gene are SGDLS and YYNGEE. Trimming removed 0 bases from V and 6 bases from J; junction bases left unmatched: 4. This CDR3 has 14 amino acids. In DNA, the CDR3 is TGTGCCAGCAGCGTAGTCGGGACAGGGAGCGAGCAGTACTTC. Translation: CASSVVGTGSEQYF.

This chain joins TRBV15 and TRBJ2-1, with TRBD2 identical over 8 bases. This CDR3 contains 17 residues. Germline CDR1 and CDR2: LNHNV and YYDKDF (reference sequence). V shed 2 bases, J shed 3 bases, and the junction held 9 bases outside the gene matches. CDR3 sequence (DNA): TGTGCCACCAGCAGAAGGACTAGCCGGGAGTTCTACAATGAGCAGTTCTTC. It encodes CATSRRTSREFYNEQFF.

V and J are TRBV30 and TRBJ2-2; D not certain. Germline V lookup: CDR1 GTSNPN, CDR2 SVGIG (reference sequence). This CDR3 spans 14 amino acids. Trimming pared 0 bases from V and 2 bases from J, leaving 7 bases between. Written as DNA, the CDR3 is TGTGCCTGGAGTGTATATCCTAACACCGGGGAGCTGTTTTTT. It codes for CAWSVYPNTGELFF.

The rearrangement uses TRBV11-2 and TRBJ1-2; possibly TRBD1 for D (6 bases). The V gene's germline CDR1 is SGHAT and CDR2 FQNNGV. The CDR3 covers 14 residues. The germline V and J ends were trimmed by 5 bases and 8 bases, with 18 bases remaining between them. The CDR3 DNA follows: TGTGCCAGCAGCCGGTCATCAGGGGCGGAAGGCTACACCTTC. It yields the protein CASSRSSGAEGYTF.

The CDR3 reads CASSLLPPRGYETQYF. The CDR3 DNA reads as TGTGCCAGCAGTTTATTGCCCCCCCGGGGATATGAGACCCAGTACTTC. The genes are TRBV28 and TRBJ2-5; a possible D gene is TRBD2 (5 bases). CDR3 size: 16 residues. Germline CDR1 and CDR2: MDHEN and SYDVKM. Trimming removed 1 base from V and 5 bases from J, with 17 bases in between.

V usage is TRBV6-5 and J usage is TRBJ1-1, with D possibly being TRBD1 (6 bases). V was trimmed by 4 bases and J by 4 bases, leaving 13 bases between them. Germline assignment: CDR1 MNHEY and CDR2 SVGAGI. CDR3 length: 14 residues. Here the CDR3 DNA reads TGTGCCAGCAGTTCCCTAACAGGGAGCACTGAAGCTTTCTTT. Translated, it gives CASSSLTGSTEAFF.

The chain is built from TRBV27 and TRBJ1-5, with TRBD1 identical over 7 bases. Germline V lookup: CDR1 MNHEY, CDR2 SMNVEV (reference sequence). This CDR3 contains 14 residues. The trim removed 5 bases at V and 3 bases at J, leaving 4 bases unmatched. The CDR3 sequence: CASSQGGPNQPQHF. The DNA for the CDR3 is TGTGCCAGCAGTCAGGGGGGTCCCAATCAGCCCCAGCATTTT.

Worth noting for this clone: At the DNA level, this CDR3 is encoded by other sequences in the same sample as well. The chain uses TRBV18 and TRBJ2-7, with D perhaps matching TRBD2 (5 bases). The germline CDR1 and CDR2 sequences are KGHSH and LQKENI. V was cut by 2 bases and J by 0 bases, with 5 bases left in between. The CDR3 is made up of 13 amino acids. DNA of the CDR3: TGTGCCAGCTCACCAGGGAGCTCCTACGAGCAGTACTTC. It encodes CASSPGSSYEQYF.

V gene TRBV5-8 combines with J gene TRBJ1-6, with TRBD1 as a possible D gene (6 bases). The V gene lost 5 bases and the J gene lost 0 bases, with 15 bases spanning the gap. This CDR3 is 17 amino acids long. Germline loops: CDR1 SGHTS, CDR2 YDEGEE. The CDR3, as DNA: TGTGCCAGCAGACAGAAACAGGGAAGCTCCTATAATTCACCCCTCCACTTT. Encoded protein: CASRQKQGSSYNSPLHF. Supplemented by reference TRBV5-8 and TRBJ1-6, the full variable domain reads EAGVTQSPTHLIKTRGQQATLRCSPISGHTSVYWYQQALGLGLQFLLWYDEGEERNRGNFPPRFSGRQFPNYSSELNVNALELEDSALYLCASRQKQGSSYNSPLHFGNGTRLTVT.

The rearrangement joins TRBV14 to TRBJ2-7; 8 bases are shared with TRBD1. The V segment lost 4 bases and the J segment 3 bases; nucleotides outside the gene matches: 11. The germline CDR1 and CDR2 sequences are SGHDN and FVKESK. The CDR3 consists of 16 residues. The CDR3 DNA is TGTGCCAGCAGCCCGGGACCGGGACAGGAAGGCTACGAGCAGTACTTC. It encodes CASSPGPGQEGYEQYF.

The rearrangement links TRBV11-2 to TRBJ2-5; 7 bases align to TRBD1. Germline-derived CDR1 and CDR2 are SGHAT and FQNNGV. The CDR3 has 15 amino acids. The V and J ends lost 2 bases and 3 bases, in that order; junction bases with no gene match: 6. As DNA, the CDR3 is TGTGCCAGCAGCTTACGCCCCGGGACAGAAGAGACCCAGTACTTC. Amino acids: CASSLRPGTEETQYF.

The genes are TRBV10-3 and TRBJ1-2; D remains unclear. In germline, CDR1 is ENHRY, CDR2 SYGVKD. V was pared by 0 bases and J by 0 bases, with 14 bases between. This CDR3 spans 17 amino acids. CDR3 nucleotide sequence: TGTGCCATCAGTGAGTCGAAACAGATTCGAGCTAACTATGGCTACACCTTC. It specifies CAISESKQIRANYGYTF.

V and J are TRBV28 and TRBJ1-2; weak D call: TRBD1 (6 bases). This CDR3 has 15 residues. The germline V gene has CDR1 MDHEN and CDR2 SYDVKM. Trimming took off 7 bases at V and 4 bases at J, with 19 bases between the two ends. The CDR3 loop is CASTPDRRTTYGYTF. DNA of the CDR3: TGTGCCAGCACTCCCGACAGGCGAACCACCTATGGCTACACCTTC.

This clone turned up a few times. This rearrangement joins TRBV6-6 to TRBJ2-3; possible D gene TRBD1, 6 bases. Germline CDR1 reads MNHNY; CDR2 reads SVGAGI (reference sequence). Trimming left V 8 bases short and J 6 bases short, with 12 bases between. The CDR3 is 12 amino acids. Here the CDR3 reads CASGGAEDTQYF. CDR3 DNA: TGTGCCAGCGGGGGCGCGGAGGATACGCAGTATTTT.

CDR3 amino acids: CASSLAGYTDTQYF. For the CDR3, the DNA is TGCGCCAGCAGCTTGGCAGGTTACACAGATACGCAGTATTTT. This sequence joins TRBV5-1 and TRBJ2-3, with D unclear. The CDR3 runs 14 residues. Trimming cost V 0 bases and J 2 bases, with 7 bases left between them. In germline, CDR1 is SGHRS, CDR2 YFSETQ.

This CDR3 reads CASRQPGQGKLFF. CDR3 sequence (DNA): TGTGCCAGCAGGCAACCGGGACAGGGAAAACTGTTTTTT. The chain has TRBV6-5 and TRBJ1-4; 9 nucleotides line up with TRBD1. In germline, CDR1 is MNHEY, CDR2 SVGAGI. The J segment lost 10 bases and the V segment lost 6 bases, leaving 6 bases of the junction unmatched. The CDR3 runs 13 residues.

The J gene is TRBJ1-6, the V gene TRBV7-2; a possible D gene is TRBD1 (5 bases). This CDR3 is 15 amino acids long. V gave up 0 bases and J gave up 10 bases, with 13 bases separating them. Germline CDR1 SGHTA, CDR2 FQGNSA. CDR3 sequence reads: CASSLARRVGSPLHF. The CDR3 DNA is TGTGCCAGCAGCTTAGCCCGCAGGGTGGGGTCACCCCTCCACTTT.

Turning to this clone: Compared with germline, one end of the junction differs, possibly owing to a read error. This rearrangement joins TRBV29-1 to TRBJ2-1; maybe TRBD2 (5 bases). This CDR3 spans 10 amino acids. The germline CDR1 and CDR2 sequences are SQVTM and ANQGSEA. The CDR3: CSVVQRELFF. The CDR3 DNA reads as TGCAGCGTTGTTCAGAGGGAGCTGTTCTTC.

A remark on this clone: Lacking the conserved final phenylalanine or tryptophan, this CDR3 likely reflects a read error. It is unclear where the CDR3 begins or ends on the DNA, so no DNA is shown, and the CDR3 is as TCRdb lists it. The rearrangement joins TRBV2 to TRBJ2-7; no DNA check was done on the table's D call, TRBD1. The CDR3 totals 12 residues, both ends included. Germline V gene sequence: CDR1 SNHLY, CDR2 FYNNEI. The CDR3 spells CASSARDTLSTL.